This T cell receptor beta chain was observed in a study of blood T cell repertoires in COVID-19. As originally analysed: It was from reference gene primer amplification that nucleated cell counts were estimated. Profiled with immunoSEQ multiplex PCR; TCRdb holds only in-frame clones, not every one. That table gives V, J and clone size, and the DNA gave D and trimming. The sample carries some 260,000 clones, about 86% recorded once. V lost 5 bases, J lost 8 bases, and 12 bases stayed unmatched. CDR1 is MDHEN, CDR2 SYDVKM, per germline. The CDR3 totals 16 residues. Sequencing was performed on PBMCs or T cells enriched from blood (not recorded which). The receptor's source is a man under 40 with acute COVID-19. V is TRBV28 and J is TRBJ2-1; 10 positions match TRBD2. The DNA of the CDR3 is TGTGCCAGCAGTACCCAGCGGGGGGGCTTAGGTGATGAGCAGTTCTTC. Encoded protein: CASSTQRGGLGDEQFF.